This T cell receptor beta chain was documented in a study of T cells in Graves' hyperthyroidism and ophthalmopathy. Study-wide context: At the time of initial diagnosis and before any treatment, peripheral blood was collected. Study observations and caveats: Most thyroid clonotypes expanded above 0.001 appeared in blood too.

Trimming pared 2 bases from V and 6 bases from J, leaving 14 bases between. This CDR3 region has 15 residues. Germline V lookup: CDR1 MNHEY, CDR2 SVGAGI. A remark on this clonotype: Its antigen is not identified.

An absence of ophthalmopathy progression within 18 months meant stable Graves' hyperthyroidism. It was RNA transcripts that yielded the amplified TCR beta CDR3 regions. Primed by the HTBI set, a first-round RT-PCR was run on the TCR CDR3. TCRdb re-analysed the multiplex PCR reads in MiXCR, keeping a single row per CDR3 protein. Among 300,000 to 400,000 distinct CDR3 sequences listed, less than 15% were seen once. Source material: blood. This receptor was identified in a woman between 18 and 29 years old with Graves' hyperthyroidism. The V call is TRBV6-5, the J call TRBJ2-4; D could derive from TRBD1 or TRBD2 (5 bases each). The CDR3 loop is CASSYGAGEGNIQYF. CDR3 in DNA: TGTGCCAGCAGTTACGGGGCCGGAGAGGGAAACATTCAGTACTTC.